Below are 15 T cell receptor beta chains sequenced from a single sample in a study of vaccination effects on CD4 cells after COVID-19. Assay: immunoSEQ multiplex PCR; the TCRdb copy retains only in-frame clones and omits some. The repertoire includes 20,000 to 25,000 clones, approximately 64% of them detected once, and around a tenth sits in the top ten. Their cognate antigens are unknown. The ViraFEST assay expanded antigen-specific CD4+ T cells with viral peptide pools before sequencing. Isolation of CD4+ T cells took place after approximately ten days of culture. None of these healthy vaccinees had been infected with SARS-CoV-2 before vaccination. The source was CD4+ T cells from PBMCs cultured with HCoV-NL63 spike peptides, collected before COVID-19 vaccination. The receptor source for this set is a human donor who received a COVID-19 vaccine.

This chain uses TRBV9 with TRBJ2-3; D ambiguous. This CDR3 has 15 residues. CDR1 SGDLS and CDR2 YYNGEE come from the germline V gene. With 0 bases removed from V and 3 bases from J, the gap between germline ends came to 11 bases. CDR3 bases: TGTGCCAGCAGCGTAGGGGCAGTTGGTACAGATACGCAGTATTTT. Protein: CASSVGAVGTDTQYF.

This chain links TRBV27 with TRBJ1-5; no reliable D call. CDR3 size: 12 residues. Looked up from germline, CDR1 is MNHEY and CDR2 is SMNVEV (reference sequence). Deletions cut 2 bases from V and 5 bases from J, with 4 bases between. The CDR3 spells CASSLRDQPQHF. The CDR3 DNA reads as TGTGCCAGCAGTTTAAGGGATCAGCCCCAGCATTTT.

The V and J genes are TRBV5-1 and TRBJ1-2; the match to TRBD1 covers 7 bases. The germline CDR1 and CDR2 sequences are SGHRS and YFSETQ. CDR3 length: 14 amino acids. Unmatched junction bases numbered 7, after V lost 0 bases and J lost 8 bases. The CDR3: CASSLAFKGQGYTF. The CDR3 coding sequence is TGCGCCAGCAGCTTGGCTTTCAAGGGACAGGGCTACACCTTC.

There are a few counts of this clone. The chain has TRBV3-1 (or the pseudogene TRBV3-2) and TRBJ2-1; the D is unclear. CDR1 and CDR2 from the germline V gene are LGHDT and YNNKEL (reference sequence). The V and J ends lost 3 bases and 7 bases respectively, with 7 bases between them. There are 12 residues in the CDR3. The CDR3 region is CASSQRWNEQFF. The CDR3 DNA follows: TGTGCCAGCAGCCAGAGGTGGAATGAGCAGTTCTTC.

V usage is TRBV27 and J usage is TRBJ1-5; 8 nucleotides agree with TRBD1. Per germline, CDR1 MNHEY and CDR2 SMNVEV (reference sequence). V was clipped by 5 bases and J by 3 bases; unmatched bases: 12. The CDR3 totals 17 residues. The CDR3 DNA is TGTGCCAGCAGTCAAGCGGCAGGGGGCCTAATCAATCAGCCCCAGCATTTT. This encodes CASSQAAGGLINQPQHF.

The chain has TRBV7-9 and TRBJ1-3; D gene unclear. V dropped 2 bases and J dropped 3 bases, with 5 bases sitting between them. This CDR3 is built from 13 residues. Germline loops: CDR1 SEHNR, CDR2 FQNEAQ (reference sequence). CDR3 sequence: CASSLTLGNTIYF. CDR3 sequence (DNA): TGTGCCAGCAGCTTAACCCTTGGAAACACCATATATTTT.

The CDR3 is CASSQGPGGPNTEAFF. The CDR3 DNA is TGCGCCAGCAGTCAGGGGCCAGGGGGCCCGAACACTGAAGCTTTCTTT. This chain uses TRBV10-1 with TRBJ1-1, with TRBD1 identical over 8 bases. Trimming removed 5 bases from V and 1 base from J; junction bases left unmatched: 9. Germline V lookup: CDR1 WNHNN, CDR2 SYGVQD (reference sequence). CDR3 length: 16 residues.

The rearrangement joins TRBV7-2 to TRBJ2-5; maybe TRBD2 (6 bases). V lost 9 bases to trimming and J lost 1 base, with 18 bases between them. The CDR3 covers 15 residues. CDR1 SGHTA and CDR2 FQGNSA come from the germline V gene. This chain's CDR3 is CASRRGGARQETQYF. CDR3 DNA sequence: TGTGCCAGTCGAAGAGGAGGGGCGCGCCAAGAGACCCAGTACTTC.

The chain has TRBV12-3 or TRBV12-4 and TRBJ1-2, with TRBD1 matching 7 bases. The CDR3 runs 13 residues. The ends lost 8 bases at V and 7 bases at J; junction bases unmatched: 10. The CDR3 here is CASFRGGGSGYTF. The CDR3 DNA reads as TGTGCCAGCTTTCGAGGGGGCGGATCTGGCTACACCTTC.

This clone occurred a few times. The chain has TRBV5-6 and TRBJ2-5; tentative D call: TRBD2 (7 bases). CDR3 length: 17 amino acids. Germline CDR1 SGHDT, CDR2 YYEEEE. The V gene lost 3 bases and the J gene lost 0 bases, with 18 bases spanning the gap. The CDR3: CASSSEGGYRYQETQYF. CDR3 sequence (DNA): TGTGCCAGCAGCTCCGAGGGGGGGTACAGATACCAAGAGACCCAGTACTTC.

CDR3 sequence: CASSYSGVQETQYF. CDR3 in DNA: TGTGCCAGCAGTTATTCGGGGGTCCAAGAGACCCAGTACTTC. This sequence joins TRBV6-6 and TRBJ2-5; D might be TRBD2 (6 bases). Germline lookup yields CDR1 MNHNY and CDR2 SVGAGI (reference sequence). The length of the CDR3 is 14 residues. The V end lost 3 bases, the J end lost 1 base, and 9 bases lay between the germline ends.

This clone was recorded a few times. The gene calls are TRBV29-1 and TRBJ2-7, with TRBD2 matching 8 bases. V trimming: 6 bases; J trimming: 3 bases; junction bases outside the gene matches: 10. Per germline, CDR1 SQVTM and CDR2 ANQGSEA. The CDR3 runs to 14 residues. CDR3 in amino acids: CSVRKGTSGYEQYF. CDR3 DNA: TGCAGCGTCCGCAAGGGTACTAGCGGCTACGAGCAGTACTTC.

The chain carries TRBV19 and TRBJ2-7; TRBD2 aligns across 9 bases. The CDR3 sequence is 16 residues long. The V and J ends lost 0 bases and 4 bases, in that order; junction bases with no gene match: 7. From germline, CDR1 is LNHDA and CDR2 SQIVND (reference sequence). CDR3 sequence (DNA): TGTGCCAGTAGTATAGAGATAGCGGGAGTTGGGTACGAGCAGTACTTC. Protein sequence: CASSIEIAGVGYEQYF.

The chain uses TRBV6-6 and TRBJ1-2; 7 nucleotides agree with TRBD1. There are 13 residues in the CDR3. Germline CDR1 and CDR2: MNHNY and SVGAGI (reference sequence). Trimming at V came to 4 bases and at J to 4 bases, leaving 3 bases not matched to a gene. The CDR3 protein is CASSSGQAYGYTF. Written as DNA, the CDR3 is TGTGCCAGCAGTTCAGGACAGGCCTATGGCTACACCTTC.

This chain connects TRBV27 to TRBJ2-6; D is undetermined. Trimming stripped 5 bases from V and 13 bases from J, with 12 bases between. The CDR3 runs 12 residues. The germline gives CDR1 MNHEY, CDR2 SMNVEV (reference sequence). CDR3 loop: CASSGQDLVLTF. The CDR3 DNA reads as TGTGCCAGCAGTGGCCAGGACCTGGTCCTGACTTTC.